In this sample, the clone carrying this TCR beta chain turned up once. The data are from a study of shared clonotypes between healthy human individuals. Only in-frame clones appear in the TCRdb table, and some are missing; sequencing was by immunoSEQ multiplex PCR. This table has more than 850,000 clones, 78% appearing once. The receptor comes from a man aged 18 to 29 in good health. Some clones in this sample may be carry-over from other donors' samples. Sequences were obtained from memory CD4+ T cells from PBMCs. Subset denoted: CD45RA-negative fraction.

The CDR3 sequence: CASRGMGGRRETQYF. Here the CDR3 DNA reads TGTGCCAGCAGGGGGATGGGCGGGAGGAGGGAGACCCAGTACTTC. J is TRBJ2-5 and V is TRBV2; 8 nucleotides agree with TRBD2. The CDR3 spans 15 residues. With V trimmed by 6 bases and J by 5 bases, 11 bases remained unmatched. Germline CDR1 SNHLY, CDR2 FYNNEI.